This TCR beta chain came from a study of T-cell memory formation after mild COVID-19. Across the study: TCR clusters were largely donor specific. Study outcomes and limitations: Second-wave clones that peaked on day 37 lacked confirmed SARS-CoV-2 specificity. Certain responding clones were present in pre-infection memory, suggesting participation of cross-reactive memory.

This clonotype has only a few counts. Antigen specificity is unknown. Germline CDR1 and CDR2: SGHRS and YFSETQ. The V gene end was trimmed by 4 bases and the J gene end by 2 bases; junction bases not matched to a gene: 9. The CDR3 is 16 amino acids. From 5'RACE with constant-segment primers came TCR alpha and TCR beta cDNA libraries that carried sample barcodes and UMIs. TCRdb analysed the 5' RACE reads with MiXCR anew, one entry per CDR3 protein. The table lists 180,000 or so distinct CDR3 sequences, 16% of them singletons. J is TRBJ2-3 and V is TRBV5-1; TRBD2 aligns across 8 bases. Source material: PBMCs or a T cell subset sorted from them (not recorded which). This sequence originates from an adult woman who had mild COVID-19 (a few samples of this study predate the infection). Cell type and time point are not known. CDR3 residues: CASSVSGGANTDTQYF. The CDR3 region has the DNA TGCGCCAGCAGCGTGAGCGGGGGAGCCAACACAGATACGCAGTATTTT.